Listed below are T cell receptor beta chains from one sample, sequenced in a study of preoperative IRX-2 immunotherapy in early breast cancer. Sequencing was performed with immunoSEQ multiplex PCR; in TCRdb, only in-frame clones are kept and a portion is missing. The table has tens of thousands of clones, around 89% seen once. The material was obtained from a patient treated with IRX-2 immunotherapy. The receptors derive from a human donor with breast cancer. Both conserved end residues are trimmed from each CDR3. Only part of the rows carry a size: once, few, many, or a class if the clone is expanded.

length: 11; V: TRBV9; size: -; CDR3: ASRGQGLETQY
length: 11; V: TRBV7-6; size: -; CDR3: ASSLREGEPQH
length: 13; V: TRBV16; size: -; CDR3: ASSQSEVMNTEAF
length: 12; V: TRBV29-1; size: -; CDR3: SVSKTGMNTEAF
length: 9; V: TRBV7-9; size: -; CDR3: ASSLGTEAF
length: 12; V: TRBV30; size: once; CDR3: AWGQGRKTDTQY
length: 13; V: TRBV27; size: -; CDR3: ASSLGATSTGELF
length: 11; V: TRBV6-6; size: few; CDR3: GTTGGDFYGYT
length: 14; V: TRBV6-6; size: -; CDR3: ASSYSRGTGGQPQH
length: 10; V: TRBV2; size: -; CDR3: ASSEALREQF
length: 12; V: TRBV9; size: -; CDR3: ASSVEVYQETQY
length: 12; V: TRBV5-1; size: -; CDR3: ASSLDRPSSEQY
length: 12; V: TRBV29-1; size: -; CDR3: SVPTNIWPYEQY
length: 13; V: TRBV6-4; size: -; CDR3: ASTPSGGDYNEQF
length: 9; V: TRBV20-1; size: -; CDR3: SARMSYEQY
length: 10; V: TRBV15; size: few; CDR3: ATSRDTGEQY
length: 13; V: TRBV4-3; size: -; CDR3: ASSQGVYRDQPQH
length: 11; V: TRBV6-1; size: -; CDR3: ASVDQGREGYT
length: 11; V: TRBV6-5; size: once; CDR3: ASSLDSRLWAF
length: 8; V: TRBV11-3; size: -; CDR3: ASSSVEQY
length: 14; V: TRBV11-1; size: -; CDR3: ASSPRGPGQGHEQY
length: 13; V: TRBV7-2; size: -; CDR3: ASSPGQGVGDTQY
length: 13; V: TRBV19; size: once; CDR3: ASSTTGTGTYGYT
length: 14; V: TRBV2; size: -; CDR3: ASSVAGTSGRNEQF
length: 12; V: TRBV7-2; size: -; CDR3: ASSLVPDSNEQY
length: 10; V: TRBV6-6; size: -; CDR3: ASSPIADTQY
length: 12; V: TRBV7-9; size: -; CDR3: ASSLGTVNTEAF
length: 12; V: TRBV11-2; size: -; CDR3: ASSLNRVPGELF
length: 11; V: TRBV6-5; size: -; CDR3: ASRYREGGELF
length: 14; V: TRBV10-2; size: -; CDR3: ASIGTSGGNTGELF
length: 15; V: TRBV5-4; size: -; CDR3: ASSRIAGGQGEGEQF